The 24 T cell receptor beta chains reported below all come from one sample, sequenced in a study of regulatory dendritic cells for organ transplantation. Generated by immunoSEQ multiplex PCR, the TCRdb table keeps only in-frame clones and is missing some. In the table there are about 28,000 clones, roughly 85% of which are singletons. The sequencing input was naive CD4+ T cells from blood. Stated subset: CD45RA+ naive T cells. Receptor source: a human donor in good health.

The chain uses TRBV2 and TRBJ1-1; no clear D gene. Looked up from germline, CDR1 is SNHLY and CDR2 is FYNNEI. The CDR3 runs 14 residues. V gave up 5 bases and J gave up 0 bases, with 10 bases separating them. CDR3 in amino acids: CASSWTGMNTEAFF. In DNA, the CDR3 is TGTGCCAGCAGTTGGACGGGAATGAACACTGAAGCTTTCTTT.

The CDR3 nucleotides are TGTGCCAGCAGCGTAGGACAGGATCGAGCTGAAGCTTTCTTT. Encoded protein: CASSVGQDRAEAFF. V is TRBV9 and J is TRBJ1-1, with D possibly being TRBD1 (6 bases). The germline CDR1 and CDR2 sequences are SGDLS and YYNGEE. V was trimmed by 0 bases and J by 6 bases, leaving 12 bases between them. The CDR3 is 14 residues long.

The chain recombines TRBV19 with TRBJ2-7; the D gene is possibly TRBD1 (6 bases). The CDR3 has 14 amino acids. Germline V gene data show CDR1 as LNHDA and CDR2 as SQIVND (reference sequence). The V and J ends lost 6 bases and 1 base respectively, with 13 bases between them. CDR3 nucleotides: TGTGCCAGTAGACAGGGTATTAGTTCCTACGAGCAGTACTTC. Translating gives CASRQGISSYEQYF.

This clone was observed once. J is TRBJ1-5 and V is TRBV6-1; 11 bases map to TRBD1. The V gene end was trimmed by 2 bases and the J gene end by 7 bases; junction bases not matched to a gene: 7. This CDR3 comprises 16 residues. The germline CDR1 and CDR2 sequences are MNHNS and SASEGT. The CDR3 nucleotides are TGTGCCAGCAGTGAAAGAGGACAGGGGGCCGGGCAGCCCCAGCATTTT. Its translation: CASSERGQGAGQPQHF.

The chain links TRBV6-1 to TRBJ1-5, with D maybe TRBD1 (6 bases). Germline CDR1 is MNHNS and CDR2 is SASEGT. V lost 2 bases and J 4 bases, leaving 15 bases between the germline ends. This CDR3 has 16 residues. CDR3 in amino acids: CASSELAGVGNQPQHF. DNA of the CDR3: TGTGCCAGCAGTGAACTCGCAGGGGTTGGGAATCAGCCCCAGCATTTT.

This clone was detected only a few times. V usage is TRBV27 and J usage is TRBJ1-1; 7 bases map to TRBD1. V trimming: 10 bases; J trimming: 7 bases; junction bases outside the gene matches: 15. The length of the CDR3 is 14 residues. Germline V gene sequence: CDR1 MNHEY, CDR2 SMNVEV (reference sequence). The CDR3 reads CATKGAGYRGEAFF. The CDR3 coding sequence is TGTGCCACTAAGGGGGCCGGATATAGGGGTGAAGCTTTCTTT.

The chain employs TRBV5-1 and TRBJ2-5, with 13 bases that match TRBD2. Germline CDR1 is SGHRS and CDR2 is YFSETQ. The V gene end was trimmed by 4 bases and the J gene end by 3 bases; junction bases not matched to a gene: 3. CDR3 length: 15 amino acids. The DNA for the CDR3 is TGCGCCAGCAGCCCCGGGACTAGCGGGGAAGAGACCCAGTACTTC. Translation gives CASSPGTSGEETQYF. The full variable domain, rest sourced from reference TRBV5-1 and TRBJ2-5, is KAGVTQTPRYLIKTRGQQVTLSCSPISGHRSVSWYQQTPGQGLQFLFEYFSETQRNKGNFPGRFSGRQFSNSRSEMNVSTLELGDSALYLCASSPGTSGEETQYFGPGTRLLVL.

This sequence joins TRBV5-6 and TRBJ1-5, with TRBD1 identical over 11 bases. Unmatched junction bases numbered 5, after V lost 3 bases and J lost 9 bases. Germline V lookup: CDR1 SGHDT, CDR2 YYEEEE. CDR3 size: 14 residues. The CDR3 DNA sequence: TGTGCCAGCAGCTCGGACAGGGGGCAGAGGCCCCAGCATTTT. Residues: CASSSDRGQRPQHF.

The genes are TRBV7-8 and TRBJ2-3; TRBD1 aligns across 10 bases. Germline V lookup: CDR1 SGHVS, CDR2 FQNEAQ. J was trimmed by 2 bases and V by 5 bases; bases with no gene match: 4. The CDR3 extends over 15 amino acids. For the CDR3, the DNA is TGTGCCAGCAGCCCGGACAGGGGGTTCACAGATACGCAGTATTTT. Translated: CASSPDRGFTDTQYF.

The rearrangement uses TRBV1 and TRBJ2-2; the table gives TRBD2 as D, unverified against the DNA. TRBV1 is assigned pseudogene status. This CDR3 region has 22 residues. The CDR3 DNA is TGCACCAGCAGCCAATCCAAGCCCCCGGGGACTAGCGGGTATAAAAACACCGGGGAGCTGTTTTTT. Its protein product is CTSSQSKPPGTSGYKNTGELFF.

This clone showed up just once. This same CDR3 is encoded by further DNA sequences in the sample. The V gene is TRBV9, the J gene TRBJ2-1, with 10 bases that match TRBD2. Trimming removed 3 bases from V and 3 bases from J; junction bases left unmatched: 3. This CDR3 is 15 amino acids long. The germline CDR1 and CDR2 sequences are SGDLS and YYNGEE. The chain's CDR3 is CASSELAGSYNEQFF. In DNA, the CDR3 is TGTGCCAGCAGCGAACTAGCGGGGAGCTACAATGAGCAGTTCTTC.

The J gene is TRBJ2-3, the V gene TRBV5-4; D remains unclear. Germline CDR1 reads SGHNT; CDR2 reads YYREEE (reference sequence). Trimming pared 1 base from V and 2 bases from J, leaving 5 bases between. The CDR3 consists of 13 residues. The CDR3 protein is CASSLSLTDTQYF. DNA of the CDR3: TGTGCCAGCAGCTTGTCCCTCACAGATACGCAGTATTTT. The full variable domain, its missing parts supplied by reference TRBV5-4 and TRBJ2-3, is ETGVTQSPTHLIKTRGQQVTLRCSSQSGHNTVSWYQQALGQGPQFIFQYYREEENGRGNFPPRFSGLQFPNYSSELNVNALELDDSALYLCASSLSLTDTQYFGPGTRLTVL.

V is TRBV5-1 and J is TRBJ2-3; possibly TRBD2 for D (7 bases). V was clipped by 4 bases and J by 2 bases, with 17 bases between them. The CDR3 spans 16 residues. Germline CDR1 SGHRS, CDR2 YFSETQ. CDR3 bases: TGCGCCAGCAGCAATAACCGCGGGGGCCCCACAGATACGCAGTATTTT. This sequence encodes CASSNNRGGPTDTQYF.

The chain employs TRBV5-1 and TRBJ1-5; 7 nucleotides line up with TRBD1. Germline CDR1 is SGHRS and CDR2 is YFSETQ. The CDR3 has 14 amino acids. With V trimmed by 3 bases and J by 2 bases, 2 bases remained unmatched. CDR3 coding DNA: TGCGCCAGCAGCTCCAGGGGGGGCAATCAGCCCCAGCATTTT. It specifies CASSSRGGNQPQHF.

This clone is a singleton in its sample. V gene TRBV21-1 combines with J gene TRBJ1-3; the table's TRBD1 call for D was not verified on the DNA. TRBV21-1 is assigned pseudogene status. The CDR3 is made up of 20 amino acids. Here the CDR3 reads CASSKEDGGQGAKGGNTIYF. CDR3 in DNA: TGTGCCAGCAGCAAAGAGGACGGCGGACAGGGGGCTAAAGGTGGAAACACCATATATTTT.

V gene TRBV2 combines with J gene TRBJ1-5; possibly TRBD1 for D (5 bases). Germline V gene data show CDR1 as SNHLY and CDR2 as FYNNEI. The CDR3 is 13 residues long. Trimming took off 8 bases at V and 11 bases at J, with 19 bases between the two ends. The DNA for the CDR3 is TGTGCCAGCGAAGGGTCAGGACATTCGGCCCAGCATTTT. Residues: CASEGSGHSAQHF.

The gene calls are TRBV27 and TRBJ1-2; 10 bases agree with TRBD1. Germline trimming cut 5 bases from V and 8 bases from J; bases unmatched to any gene: 8. This CDR3 contains 14 residues. CDR1 and CDR2 from the germline V gene are MNHEY and SMNVEV (reference sequence). CDR3 bases: TGTGCCAGCAGTGTCCGGGACAGGGGTGTGGGCTACACCTTC. Translation gives CASSVRDRGVGYTF.

The J gene is TRBJ1-6, the V gene TRBV19; D unresolved. V was clipped by 4 bases and J by 5 bases, with 15 bases between them. Looked up from germline, CDR1 is LNHDA and CDR2 is SQIVND (reference sequence). This CDR3 contains 16 residues. CDR3 loop: CASSTSPRGNNSPLHF. DNA of the CDR3: TGTGCCAGTAGTACCTCTCCGCGGGGAAATAATTCACCCCTCCACTTT.

The J gene is TRBJ2-3, the V gene TRBV7-9; 7 bases fit TRBD1. CDR1 and CDR2 from the germline V gene are SEHNR and FQNEAQ (reference sequence). CDR3 length: 14 residues. Trimming at V came to 5 bases and at J to 2 bases, leaving 4 bases not matched to a gene. The CDR3 here is CASSRDSYTDTQYF. For the CDR3, the DNA is TGTGCCAGCAGCCGGGACAGCTACACAGATACGCAGTATTTT.

V is TRBV27 and J is TRBJ2-1, with 9 bases aligning to TRBD1. Germline trimming cut 2 bases from V and 7 bases from J; bases unmatched to any gene: 6. The CDR3 runs 15 residues. Germline V lookup: CDR1 MNHEY, CDR2 SMNVEV (reference sequence). CDR3 region: CASSLRDRDGNEQFF. In DNA form, the CDR3 reads TGTGCCAGCAGTTTAAGGGACAGGGATGGGAATGAGCAGTTCTTC.

The V and J genes are TRBV5-1 and TRBJ1-1; 9 bases line up with TRBD1. CDR1 and CDR2 (germline): SGHRS, YFSETQ. This CDR3 spans 16 amino acids. Unmatched junction bases numbered 4, after V lost 1 base and J lost 0 bases. DNA for the CDR3: TGCGCCAGCAGCTTGTGGGGGACAGGGATGAACACTGAAGCTTTCTTT. As protein: CASSLWGTGMNTEAFF.

The V call is TRBV4-3, the J call TRBJ1-3; 7 nucleotides agree with TRBD1. Germline CDR1 is LGHNA and CDR2 is YSLEER. The CDR3 runs to 17 residues. V dropped 1 base and J dropped 1; count of bases not matched to a gene: 7. The CDR3 loop is CASSQVGQAISGNTIYF. The CDR3 DNA reads as TGCGCCAGCAGCCAAGTCGGACAGGCCATTTCTGGAAACACCATATATTTT.

This rearrangement joins TRBV4-2 to TRBJ2-5, with 9 bases fitting TRBD2. The CDR3 is made up of 17 amino acids. The trim removed 2 bases at V and 5 bases at J, leaving 12 bases unmatched. Per germline, CDR1 LGHNA and CDR2 YNFKEQ. The CDR3 loop reads CASSQHLAAGGPETQYF. The CDR3 coding sequence is TGTGCCAGCAGCCAACACTTGGCGGCGGGGGGGCCCGAGACCCAGTACTTC.

The chain has TRBV18 and TRBJ2-1; the match to TRBD2 covers 10 bases. The CDR3 sequence is 16 residues long. CDR1 is KGHSH and CDR2 is LQKENI in the germline V gene. V lost 2 bases, J lost 4 bases, and 5 bases stayed unmatched. This CDR3 reads CASSPSGSGGYNEQFF. For the CDR3, the DNA is TGTGCCAGCTCACCATCGGGTAGCGGGGGGTACAATGAGCAGTTCTTC.